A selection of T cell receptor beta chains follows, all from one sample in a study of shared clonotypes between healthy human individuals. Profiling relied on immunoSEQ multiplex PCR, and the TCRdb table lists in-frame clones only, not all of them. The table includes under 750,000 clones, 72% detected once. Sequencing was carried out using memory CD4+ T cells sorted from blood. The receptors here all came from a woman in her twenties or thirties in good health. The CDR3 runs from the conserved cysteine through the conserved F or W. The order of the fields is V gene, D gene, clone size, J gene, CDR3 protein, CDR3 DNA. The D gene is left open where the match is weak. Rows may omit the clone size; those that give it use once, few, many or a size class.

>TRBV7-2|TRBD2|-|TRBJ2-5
CASSISSGPVETQYF
TGTGCCAGCAGCATTTCTAGCGGCCCGGTAGAGACCCAGTACTTC
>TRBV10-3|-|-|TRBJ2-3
CAISVRGLADTQYF
TGTGCCATCAGTGTAAGAGGATTGGCCGATACGCAGTATTTT
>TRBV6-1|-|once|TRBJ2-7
CASRPWGSYEQYF
TGTGCCAGCAGACCATGGGGGTCCTACGAGCAGTACTTC
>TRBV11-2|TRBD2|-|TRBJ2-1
CASSFTSGAYNEQFF
TGTGCCAGCAGCTTTACTAGCGGGGCCTACAATGAGCAGTTCTTC
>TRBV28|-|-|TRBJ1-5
CASSSPHNQPQHF
TGTGCCAGCAGTAGTCCGCACAATCAGCCCCAGCATTTT
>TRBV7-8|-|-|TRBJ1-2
CASSSRGLGSSDGYTF
TGTGCCAGCAGCTCTCGTGGTTTGGGAAGTAGTGATGGCTACACCTTC
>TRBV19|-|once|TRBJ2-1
CASSPEGPYNEQFF
TGTGCCAGTAGCCCCGAGGGCCCCTACAATGAGCAGTTCTTC
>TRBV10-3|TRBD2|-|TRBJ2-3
CAISESGPSGTDTQYF
TGTGCCATCAGTGAGTCTGGGCCTAGCGGGACAGATACGCAGTATTTT
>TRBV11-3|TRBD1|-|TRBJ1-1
CASTRTGGSEAFF
TGTGCCAGCACCCGGACAGGGGGCAGTGAAGCTTTCTTT
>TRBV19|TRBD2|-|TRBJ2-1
CASTGARGGLNEQFF
TGTGCCAGTACTGGGGCCCGGGGGGGCCTCAATGAGCAGTTCTTC
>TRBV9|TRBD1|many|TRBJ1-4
CASSSQGAHNNEKLFF
TGTGCCAGCAGCTCGCAGGGGGCGCATAATAATGAAAAACTGTTTTTT
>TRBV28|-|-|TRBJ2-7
CASSRGVIYEQYF
TGTGCCAGCAGCCGAGGGGTAATCTACGAGCAGTACTTC
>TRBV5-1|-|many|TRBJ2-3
CASSLIGPKSTDTQYF
TGCGCCAGCAGCTTGATCGGCCCGAAGAGCACAGATACGCAGTATTTT
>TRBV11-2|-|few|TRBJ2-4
CASSLVTNIQYF
TGTGCCAGCAGCTTAGTTACCAACATTCAGTACTTC
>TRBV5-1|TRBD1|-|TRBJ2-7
CASSLRADRAYEQYF
TGCGCCAGCAGCTTGAGGGCGGACAGGGCCTACGAGCAGTACTTC
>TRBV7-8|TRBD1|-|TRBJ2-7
CASSQRTGVSYEQYF
TGTGCCAGCAGCCAAAGAACAGGGGTCTCCTACGAGCAGTACTTC
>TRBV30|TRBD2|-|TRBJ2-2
CAWTQAGISTQLGELFF
TGTGCCTGGACCCAAGCGGGGATCTCTACCCAACTTGGGGAGCTGTTTTTT
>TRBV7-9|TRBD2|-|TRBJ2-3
CASSYPSGLAGVSADTQYF
TGTGCCAGCAGCTACCCATCCGGACTAGCGGGAGTTTCAGCAGATACGCAGTATTTT
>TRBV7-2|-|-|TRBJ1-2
CASSLALSNYGYTF
TGTGCCAGCAGCTTAGCGCTGTCTAATTATGGCTACACCTTC
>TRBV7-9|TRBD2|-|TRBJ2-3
CASSARLAGVTDTQYF
TGTGCCAGCAGCGCGCGACTAGCGGGAGTTACAGATACGCAGTATTTT
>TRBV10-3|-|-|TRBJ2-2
CAISPGQNTGELFF
TGTGCCATCAGCCCGGGACAGAACACCGGGGAGCTGTTTTTT
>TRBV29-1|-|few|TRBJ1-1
CSVEKGNTEAFF
TGCAGCGTTGAAAAGGGGAACACTGAAGCTTTCTTT
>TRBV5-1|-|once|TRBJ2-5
CASSLYPGSETQYF
TGCGCCAGCAGCTTGTATCCGGGGTCTGAGACCCAGTACTTC
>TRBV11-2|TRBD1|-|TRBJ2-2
CASSSSGTGGGGELFF
TGTGCCAGCAGCTCCTCCGGGACAGGGGGTGGCGGGGAGCTGTTTTTT
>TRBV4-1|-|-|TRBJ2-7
CASSQRPLNTGPEEQYF
TGCGCCAGCAGCCAAAGGCCGCTGAACACTGGCCCGGAAGAGCAGTACTTC
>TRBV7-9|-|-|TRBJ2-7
CASSLGGEYEQYF
TGTGCCAGCAGCTTAGGTGGGGAATACGAGCAGTACTTC
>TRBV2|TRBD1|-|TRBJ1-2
CASSGTGGAEGYTF
TGTGCCAGCAGTGGGACAGGGGGCGCCGAAGGCTACACCTTC
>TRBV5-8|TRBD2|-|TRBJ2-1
CASRPLAGGNEQFF
TGTGCCAGCAGGCCACTAGCGGGAGGTAATGAGCAGTTCTTC
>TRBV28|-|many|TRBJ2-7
CASSHRYEQYF
TGTGCCAGCAGCCACCGCTACGAGCAGTACTTC
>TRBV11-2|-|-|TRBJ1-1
CASGTQRDTEAFF
TGTGCCAGCGGAACGCAGCGGGACACTGAAGCTTTCTTT
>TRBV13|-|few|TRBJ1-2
CASSPYRSWGYTF
TGTGCCAGCAGCCCCTACAGGTCTTGGGGCTACACCTTC
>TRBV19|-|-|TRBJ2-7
CASSSSGREQYF
TGTGCCAGTAGTTCGTCCGGGCGGGAGCAGTACTTC
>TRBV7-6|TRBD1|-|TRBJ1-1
CASSRRQGARTEAFF
TGTGCCAGCAGCCGTCGGCAGGGGGCGCGGACTGAAGCTTTCTTT
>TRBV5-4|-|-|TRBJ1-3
CASSPSGGSSGNTIYF
TGTGCCAGCAGCCCCAGCGGTGGGAGCTCTGGAAACACCATATATTTT
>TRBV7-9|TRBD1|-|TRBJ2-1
CASSPRTGYEQFF
TGTGCCAGCAGCCCCCGGACAGGGTATGAGCAGTTCTTC
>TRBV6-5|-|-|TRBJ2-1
CASSYHVGHQFF
TGTGCCAGCAGTTACCACGTGGGGCATCAGTTCTTC
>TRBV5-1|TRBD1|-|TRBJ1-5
CASSYSGGSQPQHF
TGCGCCAGCAGTTATTCAGGGGGCTCTCAGCCCCAGCATTTT